This TCR beta chain comes out of a study of blood T cell repertoires in COVID-19. As for the study in general: Sites in the United States, Italy and Spain provided acute and convalescent COVID-19 samples.

Authors' analysis steps: Amplification from reference gene primers served as the basis for estimated nucleated cell counts. Assay: immunoSEQ multiplex PCR; the TCRdb copy retains only in-frame clones and omits some. The V and J calls and the clone size are those of that table, but D and trimming were determined from the DNA. This sample carries approximately 350,000 clones, roughly 87% of them seen once, and the ten largest clones take 2.5% to 3%. Germline V CDR1 and CDR2: SGHNT, YENEEA. This CDR3 is built from 15 residues. Trimming removed 5 bases at V and 8 bases at J, with 19 bases between. All enrollees were about 18 to 100 years old and from 20 to 25 US areas. Membership in each cohort depended on participant-reported clinical history.

The chain recombines TRBV11-3 with TRBJ2-1, with TRBD1 as a possible D gene (6 bases). Sequenced: PBMCs or T cells enriched from blood (not recorded which). The TCR sequence derives from a woman in her twenties or thirties who had recovered from COVID-19. The CDR3 reads CASSGGNGRGYEQFF. Here the CDR3 DNA reads TGTGCCAGCAGCGGTGGGAACGGCAGGGGCTATGAGCAGTTCTTC.